This TCR beta chain was sequenced during a study of blood T cell repertoires in COVID-19. Study background: Sites across the United States, Italy and Spain contributed samples from acute and convalescent COVID-19. PBMCs, B-cell-depleted T cells, or T cells were the source of the cDNA or gDNA that made up the material.

This clone has a single count. As handled by the study authors: Scientists estimated how many nucleated cells there were by amplifying reference gene primers. This table comes from immunoSEQ multiplex PCR, and its TCRdb copy is limited to in-frame clones, with some not included. V, J and clone size are taken as reported in that table, and D and trimming were inferred from the DNA itself. The repertoire consists of some 120,000 clones, with approximately 89% occurring once and the leading ten covering more than 3.5%. This clonotype was obtained from a human donor in a cohort sampled during active COVID-19. The specimen sequenced was peripheral blood.

This CDR3 is CASRTFVGNQPQHF. The CDR3 bases are TGTGCCAGCCGGACATTTGTAGGCAATCAGCCCCAGCATTTT. The chain is built from TRBV28 and TRBJ1-5, with D possibly being TRBD1 (5 bases). CDR1 and CDR2 (germline): MDHEN, SYDVKM. V was cut by 8 bases and J by 2 bases, with 13 bases left in between. The CDR3 totals 14 residues.